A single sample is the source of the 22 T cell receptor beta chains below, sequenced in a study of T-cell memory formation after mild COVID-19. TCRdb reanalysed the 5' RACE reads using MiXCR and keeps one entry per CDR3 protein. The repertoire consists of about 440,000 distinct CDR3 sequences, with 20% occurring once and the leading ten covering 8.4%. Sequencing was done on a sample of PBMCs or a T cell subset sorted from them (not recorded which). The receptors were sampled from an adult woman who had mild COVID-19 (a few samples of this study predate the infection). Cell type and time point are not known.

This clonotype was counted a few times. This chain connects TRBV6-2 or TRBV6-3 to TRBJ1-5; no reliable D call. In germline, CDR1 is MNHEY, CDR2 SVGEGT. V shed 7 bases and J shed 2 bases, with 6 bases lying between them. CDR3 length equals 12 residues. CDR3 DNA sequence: TGTGCCAGCACTGAAGGCAATCAGCCCCAGCATTTT. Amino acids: CASTEGNQPQHF.

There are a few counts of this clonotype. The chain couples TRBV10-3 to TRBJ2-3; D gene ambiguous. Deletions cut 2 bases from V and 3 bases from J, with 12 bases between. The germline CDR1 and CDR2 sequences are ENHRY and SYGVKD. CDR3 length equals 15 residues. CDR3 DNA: TGTGCCATCAGTGAGGGGGATTTGGGAACAGATACGCAGTATTTT. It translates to CAISEGDLGTDTQYF.

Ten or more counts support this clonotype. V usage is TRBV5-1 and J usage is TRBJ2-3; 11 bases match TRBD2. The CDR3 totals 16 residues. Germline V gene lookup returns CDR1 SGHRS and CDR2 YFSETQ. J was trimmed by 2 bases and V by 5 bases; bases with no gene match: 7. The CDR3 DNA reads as TGCGCCAGCAGTGTAGGACTAGCGGGTCCCACAGATACGCAGTATTTT. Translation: CASSVGLAGPTDTQYF. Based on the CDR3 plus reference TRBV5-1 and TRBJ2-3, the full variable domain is KAGVTQTPRYLIKTRGQQVTLSCSPISGHRSVSWYQQTPGQGLQFLFEYFSETQRNKGNFPGRFSGRQFSNSRSEMNVSTLELGDSALYLCASSVGLAGPTDTQYFGPGTRLTVL.

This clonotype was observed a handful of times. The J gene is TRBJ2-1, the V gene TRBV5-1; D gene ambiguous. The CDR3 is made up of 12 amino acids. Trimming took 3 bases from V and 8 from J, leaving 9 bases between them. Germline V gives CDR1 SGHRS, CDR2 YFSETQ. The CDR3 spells CASSSDRYEQFF. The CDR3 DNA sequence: TGCGCCAGCAGCTCAGACCGGTATGAGCAGTTCTTC.

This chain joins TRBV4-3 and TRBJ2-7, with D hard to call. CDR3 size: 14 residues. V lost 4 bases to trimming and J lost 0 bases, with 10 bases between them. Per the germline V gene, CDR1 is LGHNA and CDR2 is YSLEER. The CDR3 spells CASSPKTGSYEQYF. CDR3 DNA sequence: TGCGCCAGCAGCCCTAAAACGGGCTCCTACGAGCAGTACTTC.

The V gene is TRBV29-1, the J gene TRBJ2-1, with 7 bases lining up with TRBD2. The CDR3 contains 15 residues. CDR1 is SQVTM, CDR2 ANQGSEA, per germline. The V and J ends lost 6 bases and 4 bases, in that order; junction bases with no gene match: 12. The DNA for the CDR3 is TGCAGCGTAGCAAATAGACTAGCCGAGTACAATGAGCAGTTCTTC. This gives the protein CSVANRLAEYNEQFF.

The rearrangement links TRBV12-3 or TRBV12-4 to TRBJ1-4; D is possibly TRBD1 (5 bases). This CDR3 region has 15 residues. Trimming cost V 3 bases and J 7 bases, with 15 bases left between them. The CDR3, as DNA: TGTGCCAGCAGTTTTCGGGGGATGGGGCTTGAAAAACTGTTTTTT. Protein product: CASSFRGMGLEKLFF.

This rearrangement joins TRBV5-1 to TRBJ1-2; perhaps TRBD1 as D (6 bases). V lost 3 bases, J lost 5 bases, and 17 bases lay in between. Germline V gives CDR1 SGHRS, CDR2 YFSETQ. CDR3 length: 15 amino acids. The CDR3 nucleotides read TGCGCCAGCAGCTACGTCCAGGGGAGCAAGTATGGCTACACCTTC. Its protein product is CASSYVQGSKYGYTF.

The CDR3 loop reads CASSLVVGGRSSTDTQYF. The CDR3 DNA is TGCGCCAGCAGCTTGGTTGTGGGGGGGCGATCCAGCACAGATACGCAGTATTTT. The V and J genes are TRBV5-1 and TRBJ2-3; TRBD2 is a possible D gene (7 bases). Germline V gives CDR1 SGHRS, CDR2 YFSETQ. The CDR3 loop spans 18 amino acids. The V gene lost 0 bases and the J gene lost 0 bases, with 17 bases spanning the gap.

CDR3 amino acids: CASSSPAGRRGELFF. As DNA, the CDR3 is TGTGCCAGCAGTTCCCCGGCAGGGAGACGCGGGGAGCTGTTTTTT. The gene calls are TRBV12-3 or TRBV12-4 and TRBJ2-2; D is tentatively TRBD1 or TRBD2 (5 bases each). The V and J ends lost 4 bases and 7 bases respectively, with 16 bases between them. The CDR3 runs to 15 residues.

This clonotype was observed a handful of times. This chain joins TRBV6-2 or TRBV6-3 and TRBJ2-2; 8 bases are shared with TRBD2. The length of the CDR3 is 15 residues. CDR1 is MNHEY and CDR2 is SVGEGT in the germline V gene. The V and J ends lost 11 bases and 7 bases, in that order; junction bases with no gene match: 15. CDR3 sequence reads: CAGSRTSRFDGELFF. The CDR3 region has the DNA TGTGCCGGCTCCCGGACTAGCCGCTTTGACGGGGAGCTGTTTTTT.

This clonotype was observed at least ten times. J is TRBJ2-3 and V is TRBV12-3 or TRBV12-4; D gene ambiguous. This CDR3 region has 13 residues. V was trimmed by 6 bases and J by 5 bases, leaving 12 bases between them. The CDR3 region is CASSPLGGDTQYF. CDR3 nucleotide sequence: TGTGCCAGCAGCCCCTTGGGTGGAGATACGCAGTATTTT.

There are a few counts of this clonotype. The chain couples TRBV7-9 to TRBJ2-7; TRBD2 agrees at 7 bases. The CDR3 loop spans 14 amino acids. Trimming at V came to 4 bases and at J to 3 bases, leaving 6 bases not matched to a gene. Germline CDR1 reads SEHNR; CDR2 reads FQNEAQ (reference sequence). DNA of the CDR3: TGTGCCAGCAGCTGGGGCTCGGGGGGCTACGAGCAGTACTTC. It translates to CASSWGSGGYEQYF.

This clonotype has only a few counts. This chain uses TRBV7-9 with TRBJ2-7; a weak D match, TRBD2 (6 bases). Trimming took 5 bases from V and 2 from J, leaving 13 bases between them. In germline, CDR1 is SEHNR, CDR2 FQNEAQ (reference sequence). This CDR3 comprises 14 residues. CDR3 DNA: TGTGCCAGCAGCCCGGGACTGCCAACCTACGAGCAGTACTTC. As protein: CASSPGLPTYEQYF.

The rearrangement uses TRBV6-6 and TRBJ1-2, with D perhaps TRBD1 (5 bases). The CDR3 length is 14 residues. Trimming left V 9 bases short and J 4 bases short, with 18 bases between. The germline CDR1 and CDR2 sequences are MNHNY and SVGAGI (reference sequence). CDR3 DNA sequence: TGTGCCAGTACCAGGGCCCCAACGGGCTATGGCTACACCTTC. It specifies CASTRAPTGYGYTF.

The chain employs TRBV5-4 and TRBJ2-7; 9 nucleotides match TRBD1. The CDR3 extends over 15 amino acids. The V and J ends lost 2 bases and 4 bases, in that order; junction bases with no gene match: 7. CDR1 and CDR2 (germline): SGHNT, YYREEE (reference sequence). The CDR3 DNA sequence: TGTGCCAGCAGCTTAGGACAGGGGAGAAAGTACGAGCAGTACTTC. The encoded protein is CASSLGQGRKYEQYF.

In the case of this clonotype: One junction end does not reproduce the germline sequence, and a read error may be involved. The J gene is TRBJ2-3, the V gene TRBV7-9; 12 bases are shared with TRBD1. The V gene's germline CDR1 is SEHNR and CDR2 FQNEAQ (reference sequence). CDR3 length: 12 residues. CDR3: CASSLLGQGADF. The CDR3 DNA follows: TGTGCCAGCAGCTTATTGGGACAGGGGGCGGATTTT.

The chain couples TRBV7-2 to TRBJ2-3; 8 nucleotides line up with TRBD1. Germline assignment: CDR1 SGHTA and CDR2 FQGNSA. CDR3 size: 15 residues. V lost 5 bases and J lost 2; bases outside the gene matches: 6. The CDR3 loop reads CASSTGQGITDTQYF. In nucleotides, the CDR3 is TGTGCCAGCAGCACTGGACAGGGAATCACAGATACGCAGTATTTT.

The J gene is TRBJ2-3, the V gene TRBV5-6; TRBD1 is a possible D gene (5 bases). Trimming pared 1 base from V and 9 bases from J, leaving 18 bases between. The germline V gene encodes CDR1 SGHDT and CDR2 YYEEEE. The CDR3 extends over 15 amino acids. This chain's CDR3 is CASSLQGNDVSTQYF. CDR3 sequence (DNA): TGTGCCAGCAGCTTGCAGGGCAACGACGTATCGACGCAGTATTTT. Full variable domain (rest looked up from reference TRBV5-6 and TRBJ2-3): DAGVTQSPTHLIKTRGQQVTLRCSPKSGHDTVSWYQQALGQGPQFIFQYYEEEERQRGNFPDRFSGHQFPNYSSELNVNALLLGDSALYLCASSLQGNDVSTQYFGPGTRLTVL.

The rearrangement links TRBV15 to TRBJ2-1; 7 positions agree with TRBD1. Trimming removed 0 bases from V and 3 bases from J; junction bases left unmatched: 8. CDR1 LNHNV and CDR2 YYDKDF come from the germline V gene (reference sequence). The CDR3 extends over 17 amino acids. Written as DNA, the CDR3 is TGTGCCACCAGCAGAGATGGAAAGGGGGCAGTCTACAATGAGCAGTTCTTC. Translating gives CATSRDGKGAVYNEQFF.

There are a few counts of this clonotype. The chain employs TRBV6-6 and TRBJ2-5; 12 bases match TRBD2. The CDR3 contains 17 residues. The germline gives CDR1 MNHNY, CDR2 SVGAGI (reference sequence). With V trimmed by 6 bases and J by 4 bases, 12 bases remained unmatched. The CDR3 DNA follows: TGTGCCAGCAGCGCTCCTAGCGGGGGGGCCTCTAGAGAGACCCAGTACTTC. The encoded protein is CASSAPSGGASRETQYF.

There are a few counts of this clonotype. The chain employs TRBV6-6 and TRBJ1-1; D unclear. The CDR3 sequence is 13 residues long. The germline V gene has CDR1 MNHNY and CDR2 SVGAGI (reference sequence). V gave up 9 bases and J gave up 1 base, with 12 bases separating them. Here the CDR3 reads CASADGQNTEAFF. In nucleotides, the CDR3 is TGTGCCAGTGCGGACGGGCAGAACACTGAAGCTTTCTTT.